This T cell receptor beta chain was obtained from a study of blood T cell repertoires in COVID-19. Study summary: From the United States, Italy and Spain came samples of acute and convalescent COVID-19. Sources were T cells, B-cell-depleted T cells, or PBMCs; the material itself was cDNA or gDNA.

This CDR3 spans 15 amino acids. J lost 4 bases, V lost 4 bases, and 4 bases had no gene match. Germline V gene data show CDR1 as MNHEY and CDR2 as SMNVEV (reference sequence). Per the study methods: Estimation of nucleated cell counts relied on the amplification of reference gene primers. The protocol was immunoSEQ multiplex PCR, while the TCRdb copy is restricted to in-frame clones and leaves out a portion. Clone size and the V and J calls come from that table; the DNA yielded D and trimming. The repertoire includes roughly 65,000 clones, 79% of them detected once, and around 50% sits in the top ten.

V and J are TRBV27 and TRBJ2-1; 10 bases line up with TRBD1. This TCR was recovered from a human donor in a cohort sampled during active COVID-19. The sequenced sample consisted of peripheral blood. CDR3 region: CASSSRDRGYNEQFF. As DNA, the CDR3 is TGTGCCAGCAGTTCCCGGGACAGGGGTTACAATGAGCAGTTCTTC.